A single sample is the source of the 15 T cell receptor beta chains below, sequenced in a study of cytotoxic CD8 clonotypes in ibrutinib-treated CLL. The repertoire was sequenced with immunoSEQ multiplex PCR; TCRdb's copy has only in-frame clones and lacks some. The table shows some 200,000 clones, with 70% to 75% occurring only once. The source was PBMCs, collected after 12 months of ibrutinib treatment. These receptors were collected from a human donor with chronic lymphocytic leukemia.

The chain recombines TRBV25-1 with TRBJ1-1; D remains unclear. This CDR3 has 14 amino acids. Germline V lookup: CDR1 MGHDK, CDR2 SYGVNS. Trimming left V 2 bases short and J 0 bases short, with 7 bases between. The CDR3 DNA is TGTGCCAGCAGTGAACACGGATTGAACACTGAAGCTTTCTTT. Amino acid sequence: CASSEHGLNTEAFF.

The chain combines TRBV7-4 with TRBJ1-6, with 11 bases fitting TRBD1. This CDR3 has 17 amino acids. The J segment lost 5 bases and the V segment lost 5 bases, leaving 8 bases of the junction unmatched. Looked up from germline, CDR1 is SGHVT and CDR2 is SQSDAQ. In DNA form, the CDR3 reads TGTGCCAGCAGCCAGGGGGACAGGGGGAGGAATAATTCACCCCTCCACTTT. Translating it yields CASSQGDRGRNNSPLHF.

The chain couples TRBV19 to TRBJ1-5; D is perhaps TRBD1 (6 bases). The V end lost 4 bases, the J end lost 6 bases, and 13 bases lay between the germline ends. CDR1 and CDR2 from the germline V gene are LNHDA and SQIVND (reference sequence). The CDR3 spans 14 residues. This CDR3 reads CASSKQGMSQPQHF. In nucleotides, the CDR3 is TGTGCCAGTAGTAAACAGGGAATGAGTCAGCCCCAGCATTTT.

The gene calls are TRBV2 and TRBJ1-2, with D possibly being TRBD1 (6 bases). Trimming removed 6 bases from V and 0 bases from J, with 14 bases in between. The CDR3 covers 15 residues. The germline CDR1 and CDR2 sequences are SNHLY and FYNNEI. CDR3 bases: TGTGCCAGCAGGGGGGCCGGACAGCCTAACTATGGCTACACCTTC. Protein sequence: CASRGAGQPNYGYTF.

This chain joins TRBV18 and TRBJ2-6; 8 nucleotides match TRBD1. Trimming took 3 bases from V and 3 from J; bases not matched to a gene: 10. The germline CDR1 and CDR2 sequences are KGHSH and LQKENI. The CDR3 loop spans 18 amino acids. DNA for the CDR3: TGTGCCAGCTCACCGAGACAGGGGAACCCCCGTGGGGCCAACGTCCTGACTTTC. Amino acid sequence: CASSPRQGNPRGANVLTF.

CDR3 nucleotides: TGTGCCAGCAGCTTGGGGGGGGCGAGCGCCTACGAGCAGTACTTC. This gives the protein CASSLGGASAYEQYF. V gene TRBV7-2 combines with J gene TRBJ2-7; a weak D match, TRBD2 (7 bases). Germline CDR1 SGHTA, CDR2 FQGNSA. Trimming left V 3 bases short and J 2 bases short, with 14 bases between. This CDR3 comprises 15 residues.

CDR3 sequence: CASSSLAGNEQFF. The CDR3 nucleotides are TGTGCCAGTAGTAGTCTAGCGGGGAATGAGCAGTTCTTC. This chain links TRBV19 with TRBJ2-1, with 9 nucleotides matching TRBD2. Trimming cost V 4 bases and J 7 bases; bases outside gene matches: 2. From germline, CDR1 is LNHDA and CDR2 SQIVND (reference sequence). There are 13 residues in the CDR3.

CDR3 sequence reads: CASSPGQGASGEQYF. The CDR3 DNA reads TGTGCCAGCAGCCCGGGACAGGGGGCTTCGGGCGAGCAGTACTTC. This chain uses TRBV11-3 with TRBJ2-7; 12 positions agree with TRBD1. V lost 5 bases, J lost 6 bases, and 8 bases stayed unmatched. Germline V gene data show CDR1 as SGHNT and CDR2 as YENEEA. This CDR3 region has 15 residues.

The chain combines TRBV28 with TRBJ1-5, with TRBD1 matching over 8 bases. CDR3 size: 16 residues. V was clipped by 3 bases and J by 4 bases; unmatched bases: 8. The germline V gene encodes CDR1 MDHEN and CDR2 SYDVKM. CDR3 residues: CASSFGGDRPNQPQHF. The CDR3 DNA follows: TGTGCCAGCAGTTTCGGAGGGGACAGGCCAAATCAGCCCCAGCATTTT.

As DNA, the CDR3 is TGCGCCAGCAGGGAGGGACAGCCCTATGGCTACACCTTC. Protein: CASREGQPYGYTF. The chain has TRBV10-1 and TRBJ1-2; 7 nucleotides line up with TRBD1. CDR3 length: 13 amino acids. The germline CDR1 and CDR2 sequences are WNHNN and SYGVQD (reference sequence). After removal of 6 bases from V and 4 bases from J, the junction contained 5 bases not matched to a gene.

This chain uses TRBV7-9 with TRBJ2-7; TRBD1 agrees at 10 bases. CDR1 SEHNR and CDR2 FQNEAQ come from the germline V gene (reference sequence). Trimming removed 5 bases from V and 5 bases from J; junction bases left unmatched: 3. The CDR3 is made up of 13 amino acids. CDR3 amino acids: CASSPGQGNEQYF. The CDR3, as DNA: TGTGCCAGCAGCCCGGGACAGGGGAACGAGCAGTACTTC.

J is TRBJ1-2 and V is TRBV5-1; D is undetermined. Looked up from germline, CDR1 is SGHRS and CDR2 is YFSETQ. The CDR3 consists of 14 residues. Trimming took off 0 bases at V and 4 bases at J, with 10 bases between the two ends. The CDR3 is CASSLDGAPYGYTF. CDR3 sequence (DNA): TGCGCCAGCAGCTTGGATGGAGCCCCCTATGGCTACACCTTC.

The rearrangement uses TRBV2 and TRBJ1-3; 7 bases map to TRBD1. The CDR3 runs 15 residues. The V gene's germline CDR1 is SNHLY and CDR2 FYNNEI. The V gene end was trimmed by 3 bases and the J gene end by 1 base; junction bases not matched to a gene: 3. CDR3 region: CASSDDRASGNTIYF. CDR3 DNA: TGTGCCAGCAGTGACGACAGGGCGTCTGGAAACACCATATATTTT.

In its sample, this clone was seen a few times. The genes are TRBV18 and TRBJ1-2; D not resolved. Germline V gives CDR1 KGHSH, CDR2 LQKENI. Trimming cost V 2 bases and J 4 bases, with 11 bases left between them. CDR3 size: 14 residues. CDR3 loop: CASSPMSGLYGYTF. CDR3 DNA: TGTGCCAGCTCACCAATGTCAGGCCTCTATGGCTACACCTTC.

This clone was detected once. The chain has TRBV2 and TRBJ1-1; D remains ambiguous. The germline V and J ends were trimmed by 5 bases and 4 bases, with 14 bases remaining between them. The CDR3 has 14 amino acids. Germline V gene data show CDR1 as SNHLY and CDR2 as FYNNEI. DNA for the CDR3: TGTGCCAGCAGTTCGGTACTATCGGGCACTGAAGCTTTCTTT. Translating gives CASSSVLSGTEAFF.